The 11 T cell receptor beta chains below come from one sample, sequenced in a study of OX40 agonist ivuxolimab in advanced cancers. Profiling relied on immunoSEQ multiplex PCR, and the TCRdb table lists in-frame clones only, not all of them. The table includes tens of thousands of clones, roughly 90% detected once. The sample consisted of CD4+ or CD8+ T cells sorted from blood, taken in a trial of the OX40 agonist ivuxolimab. Every receptor here comes from an adult with an advanced solid tumor such as melanoma, head and neck, liver or kidney cancer.

This chain links TRBV6-1 with TRBJ2-2; either TRBD1 or TRBD2 may supply D (5 bases each). V was trimmed by 1 base and J by 5 bases, leaving 11 bases between them. Germline lookup yields CDR1 MNHNS and CDR2 SASEGT. This CDR3 region has 15 residues. The CDR3 protein is CASSEGGVYTGELFF. CDR3 nucleotide sequence: TGTGCCAGCAGTGAAGGAGGGGTGTATACCGGGGAGCTGTTTTTT.

This chain's CDR3 is CASSLTSSGTTDTQYF. The CDR3, as DNA: TGTGCCAGCAGCTTAACGTCTAGCGGGACCACAGATACGCAGTATTTT. This chain connects TRBV7-3 to TRBJ2-3; 9 bases match TRBD2. In germline, CDR1 is SGHTA, CDR2 FQGTGA. The CDR3 has 16 residues. The V gene end was trimmed by 0 bases and the J gene end by 2 bases; junction bases not matched to a gene: 3.

This sequence joins TRBV5-1 and TRBJ1-1; D is ambiguous. Trimming took off 0 bases at V and 1 base at J, with 16 bases between the two ends. The CDR3 sequence is 17 residues long. Germline loops: CDR1 SGHRS, CDR2 YFSETQ. Here the CDR3 reads CASSLAGRSEGNTEAFF. CDR3 bases: TGCGCCAGCAGCTTGGCAGGCAGGTCGGAGGGGAACACTGAAGCTTTCTTT. The complete variable domain, with remaining parts taken from reference TRBV5-1 and TRBJ1-1, reads KAGVTQTPRYLIKTRGQQVTLSCSPISGHRSVSWYQQTPGQGLQFLFEYFSETQRNKGNFPGRFSGRQFSNSRSEMNVSTLELGDSALYLCASSLAGRSEGNTEAFFGQGTRLTVV.

This clone showed up just a few times. The chain links TRBV7-3 to TRBJ1-2, with 9 bases fitting TRBD1. CDR1 SGHTA and CDR2 FQGTGA come from the germline V gene. After removal of 4 bases from V and 8 bases from J, the junction contained 5 bases not matched to a gene. The CDR3 is made up of 13 amino acids. CDR3 region: CASSSGQGSGYTF. CDR3 coding DNA: TGTGCCAGCAGCTCGGGACAGGGATCGGGCTACACCTTC.

The chain carries TRBV18 and TRBJ2-2; D gene ambiguous. The CDR3 consists of 15 residues. Germline V CDR1 and CDR2: KGHSH, LQKENI. Trimming took 2 bases from V and 0 from J, leaving 7 bases between them. The CDR3 protein is CASSPGTTNTGELFF. CDR3 nucleotides: TGTGCCAGCTCACCAGGCACCACGAACACCGGGGAGCTGTTTTTT.

A single count supports this clone. The limits of the CDR3 on the DNA are not certain, so only TCRdb's listed CDR3 is given. The J gene is TRBJ1-1, the V gene TRBV19; the table's D call, TRBD1, was not checked against the DNA. Germline-derived CDR1 and CDR2 are LNHDA and SQIVND (reference sequence). The CDR3 extends over 17 residues, inclusive of both ends. This CDR3 is CASTSGQVLPGNTEAFF.

The V gene is TRBV5-1, the J gene TRBJ2-1, with TRBD2 identical over 11 bases. The CDR3 has 15 amino acids. Germline V gene lookup returns CDR1 SGHRS and CDR2 YFSETQ. V shed 2 bases, J shed 12 bases, and the junction held 10 bases outside the gene matches. CDR3 nucleotides: TGCGCCAGCAGCTTATTGACTAGCGGGGCTTCGCTGCAGTTCTTC. Encoded protein: CASSLLTSGASLQFF.

V and J are TRBV27 and TRBJ2-3; no definite D call. Germline V lookup: CDR1 MNHEY, CDR2 SMNVEV (reference sequence). Trimming removed 2 bases at V and 6 bases at J, with 9 bases between. The CDR3 totals 13 residues. The CDR3 protein is CASSLLPRDTQYF. CDR3 nucleotides: TGTGCCAGCAGTTTACTCCCCCGGGATACGCAGTATTTT.

The chain recombines TRBV10-3 with TRBJ1-4; D gene unclear. Trimming took 3 bases from V and 8 from J, leaving 10 bases between them. The CDR3 is 13 residues long. Looked up from germline, CDR1 is ENHRY and CDR2 is SYGVKD. CDR3 protein: CAISDRVWEKLFF. Here the CDR3 DNA reads TGTGCCATCAGTGACAGAGTCTGGGAAAAACTGTTTTTT.

The rearrangement joins TRBV29-1 to TRBJ1-1, with D unresolved. The CDR3 covers 11 residues. V lost 4 bases and J 10 bases, leaving 13 bases between the germline ends. Germline-derived CDR1 and CDR2 are SQVTM and ANQGSEA. The DNA of the CDR3 is TGCAGCGTTGCTGAGGGCACTATAGCTTTCTTT. This gives the protein CSVAEGTIAFF.

To note about this clone: Mismatch with germline at one junction end may stem from a read error. V gene TRBV5-6 combines with J gene TRBJ1-4; no firm D call. CDR3 size: 14 residues. The germline gives CDR1 SGHDT, CDR2 YYEEEE. CDR3 DNA sequence: TGTGCCAACAGCCCGAAAATAACTAATGAAAAACTGTTTTTT. It specifies CANSPKITNEKLFF.